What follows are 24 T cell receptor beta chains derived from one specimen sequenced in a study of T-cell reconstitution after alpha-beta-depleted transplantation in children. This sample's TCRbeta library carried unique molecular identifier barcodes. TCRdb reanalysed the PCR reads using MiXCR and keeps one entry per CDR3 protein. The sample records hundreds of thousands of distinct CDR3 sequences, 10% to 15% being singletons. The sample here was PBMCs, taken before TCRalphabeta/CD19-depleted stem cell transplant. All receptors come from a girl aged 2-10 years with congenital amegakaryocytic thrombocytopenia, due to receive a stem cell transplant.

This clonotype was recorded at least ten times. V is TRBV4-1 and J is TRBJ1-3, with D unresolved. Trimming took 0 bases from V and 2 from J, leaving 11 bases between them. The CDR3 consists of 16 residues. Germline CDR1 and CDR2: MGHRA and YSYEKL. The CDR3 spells CASSQDRGVTGNTIYF. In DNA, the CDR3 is TGCGCCAGCAGCCAAGACCGGGGAGTGACTGGAAACACCATATATTTT.

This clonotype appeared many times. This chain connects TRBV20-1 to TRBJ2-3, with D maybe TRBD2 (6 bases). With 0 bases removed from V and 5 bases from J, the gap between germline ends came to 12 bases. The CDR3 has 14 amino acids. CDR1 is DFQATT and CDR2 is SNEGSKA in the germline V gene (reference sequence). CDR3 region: CSARESPGEDTQYF. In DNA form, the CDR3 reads TGCAGTGCTAGAGAATCACCGGGAGAAGATACGCAGTATTTT.

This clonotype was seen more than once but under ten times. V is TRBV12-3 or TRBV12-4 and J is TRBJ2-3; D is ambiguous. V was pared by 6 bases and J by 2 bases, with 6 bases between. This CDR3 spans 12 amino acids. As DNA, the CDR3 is TGTGCCAGCAGGGCCCTCACAGATACGCAGTATTTT. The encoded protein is CASRALTDTQYF.

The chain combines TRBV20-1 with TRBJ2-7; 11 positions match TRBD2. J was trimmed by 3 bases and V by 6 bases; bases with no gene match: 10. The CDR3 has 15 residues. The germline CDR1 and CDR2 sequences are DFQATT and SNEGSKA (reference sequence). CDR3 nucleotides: TGCAGTGCCCAACCCGGGACTAGCGGAGACTACGAGCAGTACTTC. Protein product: CSAQPGTSGDYEQYF.

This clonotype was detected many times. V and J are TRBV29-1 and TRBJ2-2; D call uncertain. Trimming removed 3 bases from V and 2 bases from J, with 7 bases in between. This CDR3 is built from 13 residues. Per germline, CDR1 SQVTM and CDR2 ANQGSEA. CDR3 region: CSVDSTNTGELFF. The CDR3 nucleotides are TGCAGCGTTGACTCAACTAACACCGGGGAGCTGTTTTTT.

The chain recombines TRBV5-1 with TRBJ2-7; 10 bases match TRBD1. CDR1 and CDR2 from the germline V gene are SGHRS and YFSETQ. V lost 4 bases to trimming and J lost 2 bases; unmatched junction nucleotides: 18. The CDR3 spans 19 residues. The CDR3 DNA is TGCGCCAGCAGCGAAATCAGGACAGGGGGACTCGTGCGGGCCTACGAGCAGTACTTC. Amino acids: CASSEIRTGGLVRAYEQYF.

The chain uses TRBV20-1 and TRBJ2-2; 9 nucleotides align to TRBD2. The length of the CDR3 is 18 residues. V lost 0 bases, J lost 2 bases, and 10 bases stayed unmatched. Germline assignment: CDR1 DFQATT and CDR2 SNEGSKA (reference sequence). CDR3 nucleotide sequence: TGCAGTGCTAGAGAGCTTATAGCGGGAGTGACTAACACCGGGGAGCTGTTTTTT. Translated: CSARELIAGVTNTGELFF.

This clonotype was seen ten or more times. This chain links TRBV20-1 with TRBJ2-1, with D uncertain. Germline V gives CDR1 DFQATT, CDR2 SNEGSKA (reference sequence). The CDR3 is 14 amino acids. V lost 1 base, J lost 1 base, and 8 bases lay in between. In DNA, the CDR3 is TGCAGTGCTAGAGCGCAAGGTTCCTACAATGAGCAGTTCTTC. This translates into CSARAQGSYNEQFF.

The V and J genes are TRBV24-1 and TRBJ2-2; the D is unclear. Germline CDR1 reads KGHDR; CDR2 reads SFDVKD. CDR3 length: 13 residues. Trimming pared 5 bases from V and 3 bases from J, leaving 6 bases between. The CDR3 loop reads CATSVADTGELFF. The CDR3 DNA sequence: TGTGCCACCAGTGTTGCGGACACCGGGGAGCTGTTTTTT.

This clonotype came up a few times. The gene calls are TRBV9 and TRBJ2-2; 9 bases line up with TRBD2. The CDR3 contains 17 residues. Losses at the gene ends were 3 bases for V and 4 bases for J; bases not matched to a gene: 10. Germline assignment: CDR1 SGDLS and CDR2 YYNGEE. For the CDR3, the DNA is TGTGCCAGCAGCGGAATTAGCGGGAGTAGGCGCACCGGGGAGCTGTTTTTT. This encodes CASSGISGSRRTGELFF. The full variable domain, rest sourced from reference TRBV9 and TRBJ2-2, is DSGVTQTPKHLITATGQRVTLRCSPRSGDLSVYWYQQSLDQGLQFLIQYYNGEERAKGNILERFSAQQFPDLHSELNLSSLELGDSALYFCASSGISGSRRTGELFFGEGSRLTVL.

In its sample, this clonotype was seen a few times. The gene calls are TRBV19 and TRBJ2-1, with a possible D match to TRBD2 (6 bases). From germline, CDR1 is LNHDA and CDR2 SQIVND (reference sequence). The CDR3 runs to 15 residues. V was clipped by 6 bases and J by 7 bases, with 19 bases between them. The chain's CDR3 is CASRGRGGTMNEQFF. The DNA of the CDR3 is TGTGCCAGTAGAGGCCGGGGAGGTACAATGAATGAGCAGTTCTTC.

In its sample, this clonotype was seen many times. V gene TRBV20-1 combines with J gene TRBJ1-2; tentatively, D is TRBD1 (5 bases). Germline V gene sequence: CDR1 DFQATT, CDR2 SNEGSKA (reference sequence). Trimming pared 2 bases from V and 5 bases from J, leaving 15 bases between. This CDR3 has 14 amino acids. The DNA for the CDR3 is TGCAGTGCTAGACCGGGACCGGACCAATATGGCTACACCTTC. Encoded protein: CSARPGPDQYGYTF.

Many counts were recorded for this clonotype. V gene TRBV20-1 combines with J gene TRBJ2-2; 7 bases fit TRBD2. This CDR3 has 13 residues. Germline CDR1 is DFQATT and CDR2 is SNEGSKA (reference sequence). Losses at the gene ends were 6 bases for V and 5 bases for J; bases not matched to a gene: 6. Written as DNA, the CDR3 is TGCAGTGCCGGGAAGGGAGGGACCGGGGAGCTGTTTTTT. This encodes CSAGKGGTGELFF.

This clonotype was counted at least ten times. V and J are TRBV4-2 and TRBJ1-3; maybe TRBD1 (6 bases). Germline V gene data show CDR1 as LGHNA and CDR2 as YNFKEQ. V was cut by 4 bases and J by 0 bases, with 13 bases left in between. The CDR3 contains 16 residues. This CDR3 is CASSPTPGDSGNTIYF. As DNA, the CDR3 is TGTGCCAGCAGCCCGACCCCAGGGGACTCTGGAAACACCATATATTTT.

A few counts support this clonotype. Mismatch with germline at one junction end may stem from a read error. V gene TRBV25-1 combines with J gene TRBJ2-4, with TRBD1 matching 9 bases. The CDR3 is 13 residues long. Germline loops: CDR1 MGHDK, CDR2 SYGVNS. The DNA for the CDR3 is TGTGCCAGCAGTGGAAGGCTAGGGGACAGGGTCCACTTC. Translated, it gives CASSGRLGDRVHF.

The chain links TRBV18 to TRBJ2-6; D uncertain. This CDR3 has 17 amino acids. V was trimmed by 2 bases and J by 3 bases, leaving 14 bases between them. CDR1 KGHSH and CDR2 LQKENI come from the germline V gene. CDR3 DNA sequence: TGTGCCAGCTCACCAACCGACGACATTCTTGGGGCCAACGTCCTGACTTTC. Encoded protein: CASSPTDDILGANVLTF.

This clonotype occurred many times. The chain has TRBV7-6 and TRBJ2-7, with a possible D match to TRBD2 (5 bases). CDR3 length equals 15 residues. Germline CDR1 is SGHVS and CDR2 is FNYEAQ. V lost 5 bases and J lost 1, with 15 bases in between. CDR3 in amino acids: CASSRDRSGSYEQYF. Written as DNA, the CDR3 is TGTGCCAGCAGCCGTGACCGGAGCGGATCCTACGAGCAGTACTTC.

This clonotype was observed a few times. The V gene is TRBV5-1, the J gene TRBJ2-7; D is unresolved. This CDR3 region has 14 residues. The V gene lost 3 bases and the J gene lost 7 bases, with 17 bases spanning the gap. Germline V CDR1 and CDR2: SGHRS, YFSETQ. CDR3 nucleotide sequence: TGCGCCAGCAGCTGGAGTCAGGTCCTAGGGGAGCAGTACTTC. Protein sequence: CASSWSQVLGEQYF. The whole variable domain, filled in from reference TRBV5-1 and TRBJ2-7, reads KAGVTQTPRYLIKTRGQQVTLSCSPISGHRSVSWYQQTPGQGLQFLFEYFSETQRNKGNFPGRFSGRQFSNSRSEMNVSTLELGDSALYLCASSWSQVLGEQYFGPGTRLTVT.

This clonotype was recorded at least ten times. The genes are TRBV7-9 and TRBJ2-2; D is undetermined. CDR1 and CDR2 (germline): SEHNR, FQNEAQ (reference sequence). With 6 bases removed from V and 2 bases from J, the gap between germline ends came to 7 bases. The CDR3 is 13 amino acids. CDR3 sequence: CASRPLNTGELFF. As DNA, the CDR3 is TGTGCCAGCAGGCCTCTTAACACCGGGGAGCTGTTTTTT.

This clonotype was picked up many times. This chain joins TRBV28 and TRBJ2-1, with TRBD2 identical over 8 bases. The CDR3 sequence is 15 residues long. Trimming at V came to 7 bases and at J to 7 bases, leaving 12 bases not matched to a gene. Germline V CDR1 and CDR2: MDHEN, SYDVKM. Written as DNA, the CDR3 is TGTGCCAGCATCCGGTTAGCGGGACTACAAAATGAGCAGTTCTTC. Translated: CASIRLAGLQNEQFF.

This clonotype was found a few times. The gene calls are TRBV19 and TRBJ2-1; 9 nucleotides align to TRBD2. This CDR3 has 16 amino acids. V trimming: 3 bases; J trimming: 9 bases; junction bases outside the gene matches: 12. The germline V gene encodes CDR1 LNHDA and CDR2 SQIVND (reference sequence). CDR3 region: CASSIAGTSTATEQFF. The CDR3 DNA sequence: TGTGCCAGTAGTATCGCCGGGACTAGCACGGCCACTGAGCAGTTCTTC.

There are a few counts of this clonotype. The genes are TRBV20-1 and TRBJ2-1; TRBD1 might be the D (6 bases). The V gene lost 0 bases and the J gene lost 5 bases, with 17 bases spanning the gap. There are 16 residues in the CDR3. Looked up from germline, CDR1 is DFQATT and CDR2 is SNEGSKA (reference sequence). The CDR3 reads CSARDMVGALNNEQFF. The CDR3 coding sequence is TGCAGTGCTAGAGATATGGTGGGGGCCCTGAACAATGAGCAGTTCTTC.

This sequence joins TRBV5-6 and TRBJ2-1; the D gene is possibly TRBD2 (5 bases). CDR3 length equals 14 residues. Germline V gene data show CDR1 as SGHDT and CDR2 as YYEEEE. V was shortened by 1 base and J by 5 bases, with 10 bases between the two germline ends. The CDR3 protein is CASSLYAGHNEQFF. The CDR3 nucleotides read TGTGCCAGCAGCTTGTATGCGGGCCACAATGAGCAGTTCTTC. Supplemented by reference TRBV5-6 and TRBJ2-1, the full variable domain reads DAGVTQSPTHLIKTRGQQVTLRCSPKSGHDTVSWYQQALGQGPQFIFQYYEEEERQRGNFPDRFSGHQFPNYSSELNVNALLLGDSALYLCASSLYAGHNEQFFGPGTRLTVL.

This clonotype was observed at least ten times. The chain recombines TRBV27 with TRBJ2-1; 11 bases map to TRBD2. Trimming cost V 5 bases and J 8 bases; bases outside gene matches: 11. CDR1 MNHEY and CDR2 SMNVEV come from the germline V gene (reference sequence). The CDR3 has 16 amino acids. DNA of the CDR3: TGTGCCAGCAGTGTTGGAAGTAGCGGGAGGGACTATGAGCAGTTCTTC. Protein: CASSVGSSGRDYEQFF.